This T cell receptor beta chain came from a study of blood T cell repertoires in COVID-19. Under the authors' procedure: Reference gene primer amplification gave nucleated cell count estimates. TCRdb keeps only in-frame clones here, not all; method: immunoSEQ multiplex PCR. V and J calls plus clone size are reproduced from that table; the DNA served to infer D and trimming. The repertoire holds about 200,000 clones, with 70% to 90% as singletons. The CDR3 has 14 residues. The ends lost 4 bases at V and 8 bases at J; junction bases unmatched: 4. Germline-derived CDR1 and CDR2 are ENHRY and SYGVKD. The TCR sequence derives from a woman of 80 years or more with acute or convalescent COVID-19. The sample taken for sequencing was peripheral blood. This chain connects TRBV10-3 to TRBJ1-4, with 10 bases matching TRBD1. The CDR3 sequence: CAISAGTGDEKLFF. CDR3 DNA sequence: TGTGCCATCAGTGCCGGGACAGGGGACGAAAAACTGTTTTTT.